This T cell receptor beta chain came from a study of monozygotic twins with inflammatory bowel disease. CDR1 and CDR2 from the germline V gene are LGHDT and YNNKEL (reference sequence). The CDR3 covers 13 residues. Following a re-call of the 5' RACE reads, TCRdb has one entry per CDR3 protein and lacks DNA. The record lists about 200,000 distinct CDR3 sequences, of which the ten most abundant hold less than 9%. Researchers collected 2 to 2.5 ml of blood per donor. As regards this clonotype: Its antigen is not identified.

Study results and caveats: Fewer clonotypes were shared with others by IBD patients than by healthy twins, especially with disease activity. Against healthy co-twins, IBD patients had lower TCRbeta diversity (measured by inverse Simpson).

This chain links TRBV3-1 with TRBJ2-7. The specimen sequenced was blood. The clonotype originates from a human donor with ulcerative colitis or Crohn's disease, or a healthy co-twin of an affected twin (not recorded which). The CDR3 protein is CASSPAGPYEQYF.